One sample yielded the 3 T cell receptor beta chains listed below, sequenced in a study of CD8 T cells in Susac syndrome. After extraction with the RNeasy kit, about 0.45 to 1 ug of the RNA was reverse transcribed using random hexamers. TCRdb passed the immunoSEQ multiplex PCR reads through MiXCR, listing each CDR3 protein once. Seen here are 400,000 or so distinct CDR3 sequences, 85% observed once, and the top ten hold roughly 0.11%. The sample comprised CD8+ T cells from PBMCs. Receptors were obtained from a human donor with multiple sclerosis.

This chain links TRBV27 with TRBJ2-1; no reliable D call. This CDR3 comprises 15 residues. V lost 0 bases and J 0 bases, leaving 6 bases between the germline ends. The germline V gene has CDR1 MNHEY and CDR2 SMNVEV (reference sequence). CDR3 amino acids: CASSLSPDSYNEQFF. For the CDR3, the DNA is TGTGCCAGCAGTTTATCGCCCGACTCCTACAATGAGCAGTTCTTC.

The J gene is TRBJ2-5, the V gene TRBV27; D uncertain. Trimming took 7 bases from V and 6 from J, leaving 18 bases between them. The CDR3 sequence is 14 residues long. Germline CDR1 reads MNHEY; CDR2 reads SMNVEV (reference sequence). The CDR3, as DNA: TGTGCCAGCAACGCCGGACGGAACCCAAAGACCCAGTACTTC. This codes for CASNAGRNPKTQYF.

The CDR3 is CAWSAGTDNEKLFF. CDR3 sequence (DNA): TGTGCCTGGAGTGCCGGGACAGATAATGAAAAACTGTTTTTT. V and J are TRBV30 and TRBJ1-4; 7 bases match TRBD1. The CDR3 consists of 14 residues. Trimming took 1 base from V and 4 from J; bases not matched to a gene: 3. Germline assignment: CDR1 GTSNPN and CDR2 SVGIG (reference sequence).